This T cell receptor (beta chain) was documented in a study of blood T cell repertoires in COVID-19. After removal of 3 bases from V and 2 bases from J, the junction contained 2 bases not matched to a gene. CDR1 is MDHEN and CDR2 is SYDVKM in the germline V gene. CDR3 length: 14 residues. In the original processing: Amplification of reference gene primers was used by the study to estimate nucleated cell counts. Profiled with immunoSEQ multiplex PCR; TCRdb holds only in-frame clones, not every one. V and J calls and clone size are as listed in that table; D and trimming were resolved from the DNA. The profile covers 15,000 to 18,000 clones, with 85% to 90% appearing a single time and around 50% taken by the ten largest.

The rearrangement links TRBV28 to TRBJ2-3; 7 bases line up with TRBD2. The TCR was taken from a man between 60 and 70 years old with acute or convalescent COVID-19. The specimen sequenced was peripheral blood. For the CDR3, the DNA is TGTGCCAGCAGTTTGGGAGGGGTCACAGATACGCAGTATTTT. It codes for CASSLGGVTDTQYF.